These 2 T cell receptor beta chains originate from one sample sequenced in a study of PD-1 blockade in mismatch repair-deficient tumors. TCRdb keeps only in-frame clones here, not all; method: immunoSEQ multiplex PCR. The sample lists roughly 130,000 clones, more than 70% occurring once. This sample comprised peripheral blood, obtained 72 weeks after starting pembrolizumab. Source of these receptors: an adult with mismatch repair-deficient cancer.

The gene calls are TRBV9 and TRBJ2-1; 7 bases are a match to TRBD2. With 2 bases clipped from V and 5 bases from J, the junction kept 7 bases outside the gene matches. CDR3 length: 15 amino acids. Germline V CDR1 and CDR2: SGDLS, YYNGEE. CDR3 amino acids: CASSVRDYPDNEQFF. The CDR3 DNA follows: TGTGCCAGCAGCGTCCGGGACTACCCCGACAATGAGCAGTTCTTC.

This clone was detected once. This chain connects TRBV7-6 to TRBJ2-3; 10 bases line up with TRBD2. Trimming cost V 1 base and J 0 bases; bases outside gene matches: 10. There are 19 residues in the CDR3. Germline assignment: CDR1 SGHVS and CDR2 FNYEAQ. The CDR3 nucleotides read TGTGCCAGCAGCTTAGAGGTAGCGGGAGGCCTCCATAGCACAGATACGCAGTATTTT. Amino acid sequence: CASSLEVAGGLHSTDTQYF.